Listed below are T cell receptor beta chains from one sample, sequenced in a study of T cell responses to AZD1222 COVID-19 vaccine. Using immunoSEQ multiplex PCR, the repertoire was profiled, and TCRdb retains in-frame clones only, with some absent. The table records 80,000 to 85,000 clones, 75% to 95% of them present only once. The sequenced sample was peripheral blood, obtained 28 days after the second AZD1222 dose. The receptors originated from an adult who received the AZD1222 COVID-19 vaccine. Each CDR3 is given with its conserved first and last residue. The D gene is left open where the match is weak. Part of the rows lack a size; the others show once, few, many or a class for expanded clones.

cdr3_aa	cdr3_nt	j_call	v_call	d_call	clone_size
CAWTTSYGYTF	TGTGCCTGGACAACAAGCTATGGCTACACCTTC	TRBJ1-2	TRBV30	NA	NA
CASSLSSANTEAFF	TGTGCCAGCAGCTTATCGTCTGCAAACACTGAAGCTTTCTTT	TRBJ1-1	TRBV7-3	NA	few
CASSPPGQVLNEQFF	TGTGCCAGCTCACCACCGGGACAGGTCCTAAATGAGCAGTTCTTC	TRBJ2-1	TRBV18	TRBD1	NA
CASTKGQGNTEAFF	TGTGCCAGTACCAAGGGACAGGGGAACACTGAAGCTTTCTTT	TRBJ1-1	TRBV19	TRBD1	medium-sized
CASSETSRGRGNQPQHF	TGTGCCAGCAGTGAAACTTCGAGGGGTAGGGGCAATCAGCCCCAGCATTTT	TRBJ1-5	TRBV6-1	NA	NA
CASSREGRVNNSPLHF	TGCGCCAGCAGCCGAGAAGGGAGGGTGAATAATTCACCCCTCCACTTT	TRBJ1-6	TRBV5-1	NA	NA
CASSPWTDQGETQYF	TGCGCCAGCAGCCCCTGGACTGACCAGGGGGAGACCCAGTACTTC	TRBJ2-5	TRBV5-1	NA	NA
CSARDRGSNYGYTF	TGCAGCGCCCGGGACAGGGGTTCGAACTATGGCTACACCTTC	TRBJ1-2	TRBV29-1	TRBD1	NA
CASSPPGHAYTGELFF	TGTGCCAGCAGCCCGCCGGGACACGCGTACACCGGGGAGCTGTTTTTT	TRBJ2-2	TRBV7-9	NA	few
CASSLGTSGRTYYEQYF	TGTGCCAGCAGCTTAGGGACTAGCGGGAGAACGTACTACGAGCAGTACTTC	TRBJ2-7	TRBV5-4	TRBD2	NA
CASSQTTREADGYTF	TGTGCCAGCAGCCAAACGACCCGTGAAGCAGACGGCTACACCTTC	TRBJ1-2	TRBV3-1/TRBV3-2	NA	NA
CASSLARNTEAFF	TGTGCCAGCAGCTTAGCCCGGAACACTGAAGCTTTCTTT	TRBJ1-1	TRBV11-2	NA	NA